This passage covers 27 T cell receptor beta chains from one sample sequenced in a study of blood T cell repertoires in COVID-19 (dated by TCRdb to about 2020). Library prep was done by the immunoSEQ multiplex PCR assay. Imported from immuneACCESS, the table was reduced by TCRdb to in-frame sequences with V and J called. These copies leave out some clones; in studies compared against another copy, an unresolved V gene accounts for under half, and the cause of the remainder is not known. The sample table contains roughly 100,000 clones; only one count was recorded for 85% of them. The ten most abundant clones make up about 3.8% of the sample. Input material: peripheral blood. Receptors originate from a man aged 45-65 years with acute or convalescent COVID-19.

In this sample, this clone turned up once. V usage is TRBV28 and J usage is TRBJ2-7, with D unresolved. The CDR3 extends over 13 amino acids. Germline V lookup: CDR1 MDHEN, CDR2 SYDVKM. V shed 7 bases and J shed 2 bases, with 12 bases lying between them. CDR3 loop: CASTGPETYEQYF. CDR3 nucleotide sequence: TGTGCCAGCACCGGCCCGGAGACCTACGAGCAGTACTTC.

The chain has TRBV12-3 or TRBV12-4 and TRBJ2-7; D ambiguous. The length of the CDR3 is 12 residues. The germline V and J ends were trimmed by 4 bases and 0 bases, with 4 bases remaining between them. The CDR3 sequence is CASSWSSYEQYF. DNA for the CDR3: TGTGCCAGCAGTTGGAGCTCCTACGAGCAGTACTTC.

The CDR3 is CAISAATGLGQETQYF. The CDR3 DNA reads as TGTGCCATCAGTGCTGCAACAGGGCTGGGGCAAGAGACCCAGTACTTC. The V and J genes are TRBV10-3 and TRBJ2-5, with a weak D call TRBD1 (6 bases). Trimming took 4 bases from V and 2 from J, leaving 17 bases between them. Germline assignment: CDR1 ENHRY and CDR2 SYGVKD. The CDR3 is made up of 16 amino acids.

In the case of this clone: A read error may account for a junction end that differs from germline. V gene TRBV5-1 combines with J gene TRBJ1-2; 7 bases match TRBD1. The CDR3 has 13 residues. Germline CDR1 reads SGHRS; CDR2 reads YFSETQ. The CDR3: CASSFPPGQEVNF. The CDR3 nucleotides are TGCGCCAGCAGCTTTCCTCCCGGACAGGAGGTAAACTTC. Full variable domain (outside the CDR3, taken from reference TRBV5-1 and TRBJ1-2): KAGVTQTPRYLIKTRGQQVTLSCSPISGHRSVSWYQQTPGQGLQFLFEYFSETQRNKGNFPGRFSGRQFSNSRSEMNVSTLELGDSALYLCASSFPPGQEVNFGSGTRLTVV.

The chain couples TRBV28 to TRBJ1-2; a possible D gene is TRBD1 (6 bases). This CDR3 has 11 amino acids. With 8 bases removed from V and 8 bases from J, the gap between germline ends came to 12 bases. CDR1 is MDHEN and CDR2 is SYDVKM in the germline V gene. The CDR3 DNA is TGTGCCAGCCTTAACAGGGAAGGCTACACCTTC. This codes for CASLNREGYTF.

The CDR3 reads CASSEGQGFQETQYF. The DNA of the CDR3 is TGCGCCAGCAGTGAAGGTCAGGGCTTCCAAGAGACCCAGTACTTC. The chain has TRBV10-1 and TRBJ2-5; a weak D match, TRBD1 (5 bases). CDR3 length: 15 amino acids. Per the germline V gene, CDR1 is WNHNN and CDR2 is SYGVQD (reference sequence). The V end lost 3 bases, the J end lost 1 base, and 12 bases lay between the germline ends.

The CDR3 DNA reads TGTGCCAGCAGCCCTACTCCGACTAACTTCAATGAGCAGTTCTTC. Translating it yields CASSPTPTNFNEQFF. The chain carries TRBV11-3 and TRBJ2-1, with TRBD2 as a possible D gene (5 bases). V was clipped by 5 bases and J by 6 bases, with 17 bases between them. The CDR3 is made up of 15 amino acids. Per the germline V gene, CDR1 is SGHNT and CDR2 is YENEEA.

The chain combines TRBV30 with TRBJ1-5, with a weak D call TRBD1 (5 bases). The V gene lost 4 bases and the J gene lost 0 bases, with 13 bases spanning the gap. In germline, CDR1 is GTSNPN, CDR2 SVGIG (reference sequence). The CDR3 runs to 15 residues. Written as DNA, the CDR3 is TGTGCCTGGACCCCCAGGGAAGGTAGCAATCAGCCCCAGCATTTT. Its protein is CAWTPREGSNQPQHF.

CDR3 coding DNA: TGTGCCTGGAGTGTTGGACAGGGTGGCGAAAAACTGTTTTTT. This encodes CAWSVGQGGEKLFF. The gene calls are TRBV30 and TRBJ1-4, with 8 bases aligning to TRBD1. Germline CDR1 is GTSNPN and CDR2 is SVGIG (reference sequence). This CDR3 has 14 amino acids. V was clipped by 0 bases and J by 8 bases; unmatched bases: 5. Full variable domain (remainder filled in from reference TRBV30 and TRBJ1-4): SQTIHQWPATLVQPVGSPLSLECTVEGTSNPNLYWYRQAAGRGLQLLFYSVGIGQISSEVPQNLSASRPQDRQFILSSKKLLLSDSGFYLCAWSVGQGGEKLFFGSGTQLSVL.

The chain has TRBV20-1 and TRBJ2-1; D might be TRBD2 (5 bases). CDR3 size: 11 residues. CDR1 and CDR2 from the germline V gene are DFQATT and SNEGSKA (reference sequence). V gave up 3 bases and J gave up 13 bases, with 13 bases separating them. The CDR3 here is CSARTRGDQFF. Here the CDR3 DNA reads TGCAGTGCTAGGACCCGGGGAGACCAGTTCTTC.

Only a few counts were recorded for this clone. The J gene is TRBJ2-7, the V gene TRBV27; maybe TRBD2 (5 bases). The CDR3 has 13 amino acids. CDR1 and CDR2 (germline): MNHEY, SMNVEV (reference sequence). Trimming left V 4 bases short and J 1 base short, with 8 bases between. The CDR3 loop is CASSYGISYEQYF. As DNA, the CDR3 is TGTGCCAGCAGTTACGGGATTTCCTACGAGCAGTACTTC.

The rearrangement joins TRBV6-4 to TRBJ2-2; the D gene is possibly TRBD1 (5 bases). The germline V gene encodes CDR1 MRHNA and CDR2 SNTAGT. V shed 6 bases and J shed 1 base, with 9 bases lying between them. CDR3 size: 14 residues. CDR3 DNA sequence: TGTGCCAGCAGCGAAGGACAGAACACCGGGGAGCTGTTTTTT. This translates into CASSEGQNTGELFF.

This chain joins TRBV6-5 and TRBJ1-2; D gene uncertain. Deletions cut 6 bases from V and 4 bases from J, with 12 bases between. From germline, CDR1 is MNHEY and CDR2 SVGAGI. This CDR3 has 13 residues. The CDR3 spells CASSTGSFYGYTF. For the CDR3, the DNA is TGTGCCAGCAGCACGGGTAGCTTCTATGGCTACACCTTC.

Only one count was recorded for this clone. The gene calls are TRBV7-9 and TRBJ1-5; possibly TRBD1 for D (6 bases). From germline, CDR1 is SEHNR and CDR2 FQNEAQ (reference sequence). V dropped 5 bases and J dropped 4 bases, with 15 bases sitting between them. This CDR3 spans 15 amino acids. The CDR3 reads CASSPGQIPNQPQHF. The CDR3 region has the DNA TGTGCCAGCAGCCCCGGACAGATCCCGAATCAGCCCCAGCATTTT.

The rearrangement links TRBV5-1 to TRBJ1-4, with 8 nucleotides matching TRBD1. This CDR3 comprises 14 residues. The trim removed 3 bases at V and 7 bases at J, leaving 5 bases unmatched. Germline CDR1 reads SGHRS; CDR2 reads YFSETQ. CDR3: CASSSRTGSEKLFF. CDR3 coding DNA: TGCGCCAGCAGCTCCCGGACAGGGAGTGAAAAACTGTTTTTT.

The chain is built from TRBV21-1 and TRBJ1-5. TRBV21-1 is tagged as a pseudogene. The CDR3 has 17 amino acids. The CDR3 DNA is TGTGCCAGCAGCAAAGGCATCCGGGAAGAGGATCATCAGCCCCAGCATTTT. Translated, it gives CASSKGIREEDHQPQHF.

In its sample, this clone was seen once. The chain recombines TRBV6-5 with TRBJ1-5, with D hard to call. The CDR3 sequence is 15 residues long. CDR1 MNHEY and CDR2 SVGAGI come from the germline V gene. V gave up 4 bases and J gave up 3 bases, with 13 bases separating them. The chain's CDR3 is CASSLLGSSNQPQHF. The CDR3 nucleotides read TGTGCCAGCAGTTTATTGGGCAGCTCCAATCAGCCCCAGCATTTT.

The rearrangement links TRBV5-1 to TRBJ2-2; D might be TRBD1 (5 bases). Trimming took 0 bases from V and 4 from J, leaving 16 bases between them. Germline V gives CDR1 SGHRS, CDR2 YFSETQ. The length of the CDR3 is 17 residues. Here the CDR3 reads CASSLAVTVMATGELFF. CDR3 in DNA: TGCGCCAGCAGCTTGGCCGTGACAGTCATGGCCACCGGGGAGCTGTTTTTT.

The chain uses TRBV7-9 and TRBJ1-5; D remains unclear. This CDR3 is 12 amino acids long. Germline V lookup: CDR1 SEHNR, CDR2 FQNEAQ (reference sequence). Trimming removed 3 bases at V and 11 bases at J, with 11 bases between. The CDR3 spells CASSFSGYAQHF. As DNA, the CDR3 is TGTGCCAGCAGCTTTAGCGGGTACGCCCAGCATTTT. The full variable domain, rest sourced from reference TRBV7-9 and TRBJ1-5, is DTGVSQNPRHKITKRGQNVTFRCDPISEHNRLYWYRQTLGQGPEFLTYFQNEAQLEKSRLLSDRFSAERPKGSFSTLEIQRTEQGDSAMYLCASSFSGYAQHFGDGTRLSIL.

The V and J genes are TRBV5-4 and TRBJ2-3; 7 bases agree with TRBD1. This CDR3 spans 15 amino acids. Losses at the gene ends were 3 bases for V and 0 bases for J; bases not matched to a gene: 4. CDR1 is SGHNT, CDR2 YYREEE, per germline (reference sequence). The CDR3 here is CASSSTGVSTDTQYF. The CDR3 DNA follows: TGTGCCAGCAGCTCCACAGGGGTTAGCACAGATACGCAGTATTTT.

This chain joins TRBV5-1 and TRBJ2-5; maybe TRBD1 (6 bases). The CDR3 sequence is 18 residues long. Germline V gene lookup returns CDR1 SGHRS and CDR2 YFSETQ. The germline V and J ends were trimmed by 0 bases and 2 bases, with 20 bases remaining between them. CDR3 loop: CASSLGAQGLSVQETQYF. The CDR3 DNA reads TGCGCCAGCAGCTTGGGGGCGCAGGGGCTTTCGGTACAAGAGACCCAGTACTTC.

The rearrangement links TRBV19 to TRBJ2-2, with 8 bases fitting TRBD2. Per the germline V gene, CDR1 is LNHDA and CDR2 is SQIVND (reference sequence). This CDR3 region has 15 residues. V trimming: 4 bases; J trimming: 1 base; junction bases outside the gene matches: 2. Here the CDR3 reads CASSKTSENTGELFF. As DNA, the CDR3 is TGTGCCAGTAGTAAGACTAGCGAGAACACCGGGGAGCTGTTTTTT.

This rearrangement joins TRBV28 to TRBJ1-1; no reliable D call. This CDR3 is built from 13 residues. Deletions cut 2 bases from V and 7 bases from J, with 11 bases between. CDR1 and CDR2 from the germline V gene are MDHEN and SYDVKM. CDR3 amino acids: CASSLQRHLEAFF. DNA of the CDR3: TGTGCCAGCAGTTTACAAAGACACCTTGAAGCTTTCTTT.

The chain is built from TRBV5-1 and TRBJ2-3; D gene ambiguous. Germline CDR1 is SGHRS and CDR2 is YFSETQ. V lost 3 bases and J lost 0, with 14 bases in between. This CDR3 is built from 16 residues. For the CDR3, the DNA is TGCGCCAGCAGCTCGAGAACCGTCCTTAGCACAGATACGCAGTATTTT. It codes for CASSSRTVLSTDTQYF.

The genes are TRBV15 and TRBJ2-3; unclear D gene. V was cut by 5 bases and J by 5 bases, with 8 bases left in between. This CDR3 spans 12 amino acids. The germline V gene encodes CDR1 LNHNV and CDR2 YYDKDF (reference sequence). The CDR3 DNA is TGTGCCACCAGCGGGCTATTAGATACGCAGTATTTT. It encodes CATSGLLDTQYF.

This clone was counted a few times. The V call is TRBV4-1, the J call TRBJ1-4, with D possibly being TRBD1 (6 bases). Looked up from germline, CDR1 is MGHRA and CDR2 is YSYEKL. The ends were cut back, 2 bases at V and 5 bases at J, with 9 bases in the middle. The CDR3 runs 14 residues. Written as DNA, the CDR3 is TGCGCCAGCAGCCAAAACAGGGAAAATGAAAAACTGTTTTTT. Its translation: CASSQNRENEKLFF.

DNA for the CDR3: TGTGCCAGCAGATTAGGGGCGGGCACAGATACGCAGTATTTT. Encoded protein: CASRLGAGTDTQYF. The chain recombines TRBV6-5 with TRBJ2-3, with D perhaps matching TRBD1 (5 bases). This CDR3 comprises 14 residues. The germline V gene has CDR1 MNHEY and CDR2 SVGAGI. Trimming pared 6 bases from V and 1 base from J, leaving 11 bases between.